Given below is one T cell receptor beta chain in context. PCR used 60 Vbeta primers and 13 Jbeta primers. TCRdb keeps only in-frame clones here, not all; method: immunoSEQ multiplex PCR. The sample holds about 130,000 clones; about 73% are singletons and the top ten take about 2.1%. The data were taken from a study of cytomegalovirus exposure and HLA in healthy donors. This clonotype was sampled from a woman aged 40 to 50 in good health and CMV-seropositive. Material: PBMCs.

The CDR3 bases are TGTGCCAGCGGGGAGACTAGCGGGAGCTCCTACGAGCAGTACTTC. It yields the protein CASGETSGSSYEQYF. The J gene is TRBJ2-7, the V gene TRBV28; 12 bases match TRBD2. V shed 8 bases and J 0 bases; nucleotides not matched to a gene: 5. From germline, CDR1 is MDHEN and CDR2 SYDVKM. The length of the CDR3 is 15 residues.